This T cell receptor (beta chain) was sequenced for a study of CD8 T cells in ankylosing spondylitis. Study conclusions and caveats: Blood from ankylosing spondylitis patients appeared to carry a characteristic roughly 8-variant TCR beta motif. Peripheral blood held disease-linked clones only at relatively low frequency, and these were CD8+.

Researchers built TCR beta libraries using quantitative 5'-RACE with molecular barcodes. TCRdb called the 5' RACE reads again in MiXCR, with one record for every CDR3 protein. Among approximately 300,000 distinct CDR3 sequences listed, roughly 8% were seen once. Many counts were recorded for this clonotype. What it recognizes is unknown. This receptor was identified in a male donor with ankylosing spondylitis. The sequenced material came from blood, either unsorted or a sorted T cell fraction (not recorded which).

The CDR3 loop reads CASKLPGQTYNEQFF. CDR3 DNA sequence: TGTGCCAGCAAGCTCCCGGGACAGACCTACAATGAGCAGTTCTTC. The genes are TRBV10-3 and TRBJ2-1; 7 nucleotides agree with TRBD1. In germline, CDR1 is ENHRY, CDR2 SYGVKD. This CDR3 has 15 amino acids. Trimming cost V 10 bases and J 2 bases; bases outside gene matches: 11.